Each of the 21 T cell receptor beta chains below was sequenced from the same sample in a study of CD8+ T cells in alopecia areata. Investigators isolated RNA and reverse transcribed it into cDNA to act as the sequencing template. Measured with immunoSEQ multiplex PCR; TCRdb has only the in-frame clones, and not every one. Observed in the sample are around 290,000 clones, none of them singletons. Cells that came from pooled cutaneous lymph nodes were sorted using CD4, CD8alpha, NKG2D, NKG2ACE and other markers. Sequenced input: CD4+ T cells sorted from a lymph node. All receptors come from a C3H/HeJ mouse with alopecia areata. The MHC haplotype of the strain is H2-k.

Of note for this clone: Mouse gene names and germline throughout. The read is 4 residues too short to cover the CDR3 end, so that end is filled in from the germline J gene. This same CDR3 is encoded by further DNA sequences in the sample. This rearrangement joins TRBV13-1 to TRBJ2-3; 10 bases match TRBD1. V dropped 3 bases and J dropped 3; count of bases not matched to a gene: 1. The CDR3 has 14 amino acids. Germline values: CDR1 NSHNY, CDR2 SYGAGN. CDR3 amino acids: CASSGGQGAETLYF. The DNA read from the CDR3 is TGTGCCAGCAGTGGGGGACAGGGGGCAGAA.

This clone was picked up a small number of times. Mouse gene names apply. The read halts 4 residues ahead of the CDR3 end, with the missing end drawn from the germline J gene. The chain joins TRBV13-1 to TRBJ2-7; possible D gene TRBD1, 5 bases. The CDR3 length is 12 residues. Germline CDR1 is NSHNY and CDR2 is SYGAGN. Incomplete CDR3 DNA: TGTGCCAGCAGTGAGGACACTTAT. This translates into CASSEDTY. The entire CDR3 reads CASSEDTYEQYF.

Concerning this clone itself: The gene names given are mouse names. The read ends 4 residues before the CDR3 terminus; that terminus is restored from the germline J gene. Within the sample, other DNA sequences also encode this same CDR3. The V gene is TRBV19, the J gene TRBJ1-1; no clear D. The CDR3 sequence is 13 residues long. The germline CDR1 and CDR2 sequences are FNHDT and SITEND (reference sequence). Trimming cost V 2 bases and J 1 base, with 6 bases left between them. The covered CDR3 bases are TGTGCCAGCAGTATTTCAGGGAACACA. Translation gives CASSISGNT. The complete CDR3 sequence is CASSISGNTEVFF.

This clone was counted only a few times. The listed genes are named as in mouse. The missing CDR3 end, 3 residues past where the read stops, is filled in from the germline J gene. V is TRBV1 and J is TRBJ1-6; 7 bases fit TRBD1. TRBJ1-6 is recorded as an ORF, its role being uncertain. After removal of 0 bases from V and 0 bases from J, the junction contained 2 bases not matched to a gene. The CDR3 has 17 residues. The germline gives CDR1 NSQYPW, CDR2 LRSPGD (reference sequence). The part of the CDR3 DNA that was read is TGCACCTGCAGTGCAGATCGGGACAGTTCCTATAATTCGCCC. This gives the protein CTCSADRDSSYNSP. In full, the CDR3 reads CTCSADRDSSYNSPLYF.

Regarding this clone: The genes and germline here are from mouse. CDR3 in amino acids: CASSIAGGDTGQLYF. The covered CDR3 bases are TGTGCCAGCAGTATAGCTGGGGGGGACACCGGG. The genes are TRBV19 and TRBJ2-2; 9 nucleotides align to TRBD2. The sequence runs out 4 residues before the end of the CDR3; the remainder is reconstructed from the germline J gene. J was trimmed by 3 bases and V by 0 bases; bases with no gene match: 0. Germline CDR1 and CDR2: FNHDT and SITEND (reference sequence). This CDR3 spans 15 amino acids.

In this sample, this clone turned up a few times. At one boundary the junction diverges from the germline segment, which might be a read error. Gene names are the mouse ones. The CDR3: CGSRPRAGGQQDTQYF. The CDR3 DNA, read in part, is TGTGGCAGCAGACCCCGAGCCGGGGGACAACAAGAC. This sequence joins TRBV13-1 and TRBJ2-5; D possibly corresponds to TRBD1 (6 bases). The CDR3 end lies 4 residues beyond the end of the read and is filled in from the germline J gene. Per germline, CDR1 NSHNY and CDR2 SYGAGN. The CDR3 sequence is 16 residues long.

This clone has only a few counts. All gene names here are mouse names. The read ends 4 residues shy of where the CDR3 ends; the end is completed using the germline J gene. The V and J genes are TRBV13-2 and TRBJ2-3; the match to TRBD2 covers 8 bases. The CDR3 is made up of 16 amino acids. V shed 0 bases and J 0 bases; nucleotides not matched to a gene: 3. Germline CDR1 is NNHNN and CDR2 is SYGAGS (reference sequence). This CDR3 reads CASGDAGGTSAETLYF. The sequenced part of the CDR3 DNA is TGTGCCAGCGGTGATGCTGGGGGGACTAGTGCAGAA.

The table lists this clone with a few counts. The genes are named according to mouse. Read sequence stops 4 residues before the CDR3 end, and the germline J gene provides the missing end. J is TRBJ1-2 and V is TRBV12-1; 8 bases are shared with TRBD1. Germline assignment: CDR1 SGHSN and CDR2 HYEKVE. The V gene end was trimmed by 7 bases and the J gene end by 0 bases; junction bases not matched to a gene: 0. This CDR3 has 12 amino acids. This CDR3 reads CARGQANSDYTF. The CDR3 DNA, read in part, is TGTGCCAGGGGACAGGCAAACTCC. Using reference TRBV12-1 and TRBJ1-2 for the parts outside the CDR3, the full variable domain is DSGVVQSPRHIIKEKGGRSVLTCIPISGHSNVVWYQQTLGKELKFLIQHYEKVERDKGFLPSRFSVQQFDDYHSEMNMSALELEDSAMYFCARGQANSDYTFGSGTRLLVI.

Notes on this clone: Any gene name here is a mouse gene name. CDR3 residues: CASSLARDWGDQDTQYF. The sequenced CDR3 bases are TGTGCCAGCAGCTTAGCTCGGGACTGGGGGGACCAAGAC. The chain joins TRBV3 to TRBJ2-5; 12 bases agree with TRBD2. From the germline J gene comes the end of the CDR3, since the read stops 4 residues before it. There are 17 residues in the CDR3. Looked up from germline, CDR1 is SNHLY and CDR2 is FYNGKV (reference sequence). Losses at the gene ends were 0 bases for V and 1 base for J; bases not matched to a gene: 2.

Many counts were recorded for this clone. Mouse gene names and germline throughout. The read ends 4 residues early relative to the CDR3; the germline J gene fills the gap. At the DNA level, this CDR3 is encoded by other sequences in the same sample as well. The J gene is TRBJ1-1, the V gene TRBV1; no firm D call. Between the trimmed V and J ends, which lost 0 bases and 1 base, there was a span of 3 bases. The CDR3 runs 13 residues. Germline V gene data show CDR1 as NSQYPW and CDR2 as LRSPGD (reference sequence). Incomplete CDR3 DNA: TGCACCTGCAGTGCAGACAGAAACACA. It yields the protein CTCSADRNT. The CDR3 in its entirety is CTCSADRNTEVFF.

This clone has more than one count but fewer than ten. Any gene name here is a mouse gene name. The CDR3 end lies 4 residues beyond the end of the read and is filled in from the germline J gene. The J gene is TRBJ2-2, the V gene TRBV1, with TRBD1 matching 8 bases. The CDR3 extends over 16 amino acids. Per the germline V gene, CDR1 is NSQYPW and CDR2 is LRSPGD (reference sequence). Losses at the gene ends were 2 bases for V and 3 bases for J; bases not matched to a gene: 5. This CDR3 reads CTCSASHRGDTGQLYF. Incomplete CDR3 DNA: TGCACCTGCAGTGCATCCCACAGGGGGGACACCGGG.

For this clone: Gene and germline names: mouse. The read ends 4 residues before the CDR3 terminus; that terminus is restored from the germline J gene. The chain recombines TRBV13-3 with TRBJ1-1; D remains unclear. Germline V gene sequence: CDR1 NNHDY, CDR2 SYVADS. The length of the CDR3 is 12 residues. Trimming removed 4 bases from V and 1 base from J, with 5 bases in between. This CDR3 is CASSYKNTEVFF. CDR3 DNA, as far as it was read: TGTGCCAGCAGTTACAAAAACACA.

In its sample, this clone was seen many times. Gene names denote mouse genes. The CDR3 end is not reached by the read, which stops 4 residues before it; the germline J gene fills it in. This chain connects TRBV17 to TRBJ2-3, with 14 positions matching TRBD2. The CDR3 runs to 16 residues. Per germline, CDR1 MNHDT and CDR2 YYDKIL. V was clipped by 6 bases and J by 1 base; unmatched bases: 3. Incomplete CDR3 DNA: TGTGCTAGCAGGGGACTGGGGGGGCGCGGTGCAGAA. Amino acid sequence: CASRGLGGRGAE. The whole CDR3 is CASRGLGGRGAETLYF.

A remark on this clone: With a far larger clone one base away, a read error is the likely cause. Gene names and germline refer to mouse. The read is 4 residues too short to cover the CDR3 end, so that end is filled in from the germline J gene. The chain has TRBV13-3 and TRBJ2-7; 12 bases fit TRBD2. Germline assignment: CDR1 NNHDY and CDR2 SYVADS. The CDR3 extends over 14 amino acids. The CDR3: CASSRDWGEYEQYF. Partial CDR3 DNA: TGTGCCAGCAGTCGGGACTGGGGGGAGTAT.

Only a few counts were recorded for this clone. Gene labels here are mouse ones. The CDR3 is cut off 4 residues early in the read; its end comes from the germline J gene. This chain joins TRBV5 and TRBJ2-1; D may be TRBD1 (6 bases). Germline CDR1 and CDR2: LGHNA and YNLKQL (reference sequence). The CDR3 sequence is 15 residues long. The V end lost 4 bases, the J end lost 0 bases, and 10 bases lay between the germline ends. The part of the CDR3 DNA that was read is TGTGCCAGCAGCCCAACAGGGAATAACTATGCT. Protein product: CASSPTGNNYA. The CDR3 in its entirety is CASSPTGNNYAEQFF.

Note on this clone: Gene names are mouse gene names. CDR3 residues: CASSDAIRSSYEQYF. The DNA read from the CDR3 is TGTGCCAGCAGTGATGCAATCAGGAGCTCCTAT. The chain combines TRBV13-1 with TRBJ2-7; D remains ambiguous. The read ends 4 residues shy of where the CDR3 ends; the end is completed using the germline J gene. CDR1 is NSHNY and CDR2 is SYGAGN in the germline V gene. V lost 0 bases and J 0 bases, leaving 10 bases between the germline ends. This CDR3 has 15 amino acids.

Concerning this clone itself: Gene names denote mouse genes. Sequencing ends 4 residues short of the CDR3 end; the germline J gene provides the rest. The chain combines TRBV13-1 with TRBJ2-1; 9 nucleotides line up with TRBD1. Germline-derived CDR1 and CDR2 are NSHNY and SYGAGN. The CDR3 totals 15 residues. The J segment lost 2 bases and the V segment lost 4 bases, leaving 4 bases of the junction unmatched. The sequenced CDR3 bases are TGTGCCAGCAGTAGGGACAGGGTGGACTATGCT. Its translation: CASSRDRVDYA. In full, the CDR3 is CASSRDRVDYAEQFF.

This clone showed up just a few times. The gene symbols are mouse symbols. The CDR3 sequence: CASGGPPGQGASDYTF. The CDR3 bases that were read are TGTGCCAGCGGTGGTCCACCGGGACAGGGGGCCTCC. V is TRBV13-2 and J is TRBJ1-2; 12 bases map to TRBD1. The read is 4 residues too short to cover the CDR3 end, so that end is filled in from the germline J gene. The CDR3 is made up of 16 amino acids. Germline V CDR1 and CDR2: NNHNN, SYGAGS (reference sequence). The trim removed 3 bases at V and 4 bases at J, leaving 7 bases unmatched.

This clone was found a few times. The gene names given are mouse names. The CDR3 is cut off 4 residues early in the read; its end comes from the germline J gene. The chain employs TRBV31 and TRBJ2-5, with 7 bases that match TRBD2. The CDR3 is made up of 14 amino acids. V dropped 2 bases and J dropped 0; count of bases not matched to a gene: 2. Looked up from germline, CDR1 is GKSSPN and CDR2 is SITVG. CDR3 protein: CAWSGTVNQDTQYF. Incomplete CDR3 DNA: TGTGCCTGGAGTGGGACTGTCAACCAAGAC.

Of note for this clone: The germline and genes are mouse ones. The missing CDR3 end, 4 residues past where the read stops, is filled in from the germline J gene. This chain joins TRBV1 and TRBJ2-1, with 11 bases identical to TRBD2. CDR1 and CDR2 (germline): NSQYPW, LRSPGD (reference sequence). The CDR3 extends over 15 amino acids. V was pared by 4 bases and J by 6 bases, with 5 bases of the junction left unmatched. CDR3 region: CTCSGDWGGSAEQFF. CDR3 DNA (partial): TGCACCTGCAGTGGAGACTGGGGGGGATCTGCT.

This clone was counted only a few times. Gene and germline names: mouse. This chain's CDR3 is CASSQKDNSPLYF. The sequenced CDR3 bases are TGTGCCAGCAGCCAAAAAGATAATTCGCCC. The rearrangement joins TRBV5 to TRBJ1-6, with D unclear. Read coverage stops 3 residues before the CDR3 terminus; the germline J gene supplies the remainder. TRBJ1-6 is labeled an ORF, and its function is uncertain. The germline CDR1 and CDR2 sequences are LGHNA and YNLKQL (reference sequence). Trimming took 2 bases from V and 5 from J, leaving 4 bases between them. The CDR3 has 13 residues.